The 18 T cell receptor beta chains given below trace back to one sample, sequenced in a study of vaccination effects on CD4 cells after COVID-19. Upon completion of around eleven days in culture, CD4+ T cells were isolated. Either the mRNA-1273 or the BNT162b2 vaccine was given to participants as two doses. No antigen has been assigned to these receptors. Only in-frame clones appear in the TCRdb table, and some are missing; sequencing was by immunoSEQ multiplex PCR. The data show some 30,000 clones, about 74% seen once. The source was CD4+ T cells from PBMCs cultured without peptide, collected after COVID-19 vaccination. These receptor sequences come from a human donor who received a COVID-19 vaccine.

The chain combines TRBV28 with TRBJ2-7, with D uncertain. V lost 6 bases and J lost 2, with 14 bases in between. This CDR3 is 14 amino acids long. CDR1 is MDHEN and CDR2 is SYDVKM in the germline V gene. The DNA of the CDR3 is TGTGCCAGCAGGTGGGGTATGGCAGCCTACGAGCAGTACTTC. Translation gives CASRWGMAAYEQYF.

V is TRBV12-5 and J is TRBJ2-2, with TRBD1 as a possible D gene (6 bases). Germline CDR1 LGHNT, CDR2 FRNRAP. With 0 bases removed from V and 1 base from J, the gap between germline ends came to 6 bases. This CDR3 spans 15 amino acids. The CDR3: CASGLVQGNTGELFF. CDR3 in DNA: TGTGCTAGTGGTTTGGTACAGGGGAACACCGGGGAGCTGTTTTTT.

This clone was seen a few times. V gene TRBV11-2 combines with J gene TRBJ2-7; 9 bases line up with TRBD1. The CDR3 totals 16 residues. V was pared by 4 bases and J by 5 bases, with 12 bases of the junction left unmatched. Germline-derived CDR1 and CDR2 are SGHAT and FQNNGV. The CDR3 DNA follows: TGTGCCAGCAGCTCGCGGCGAGGGACAGGGATCCACGAGCAGTACTTC. It specifies CASSSRRGTGIHEQYF.

The chain uses TRBV5-1 and TRBJ2-4; 9 bases agree with TRBD2. The CDR3 spans 16 residues. Germline V gene lookup returns CDR1 SGHRS and CDR2 YFSETQ. V dropped 3 bases and J dropped 5; count of bases not matched to a gene: 9. The CDR3 loop is CASSSRYSGSQNIQYF. For the CDR3, the DNA is TGCGCCAGCAGCTCGAGATATAGCGGGAGTCAAAACATTCAGTACTTC.

The rearrangement joins TRBV7-2 to TRBJ1-6; D perhaps matches TRBD1 (6 bases). V gave up 2 bases and J gave up 9 bases, with 14 bases separating them. The germline CDR1 and CDR2 sequences are SGHTA and FQGNSA. The CDR3 is 15 amino acids. CDR3 amino acids: CASSLYGTSGSPLHF. The CDR3, as DNA: TGTGCCAGCAGCTTATACGGGACAAGTGGTTCACCCCTCCACTTT.

V gene TRBV7-9 combines with J gene TRBJ2-3, with D tentatively TRBD2 (5 bases). Germline loops: CDR1 SEHNR, CDR2 FQNEAQ (reference sequence). The CDR3 spans 15 residues. Between the trimmed V and J ends, which lost 2 bases and 5 bases, there was a span of 14 bases. The CDR3 protein is CASSLYPGIRDTQYF. As DNA, the CDR3 is TGTGCCAGCAGCTTATACCCGGGAATACGAGATACGCAGTATTTT. Together with reference TRBV7-9 and TRBJ2-3, the CDR3 gives the full variable domain: DTGVSQNPRHKITKRGQNVTFRCDPISEHNRLYWYRQTLGQGPEFLTYFQNEAQLEKSRLLSDRFSAERPKGSFSTLEIQRTEQGDSAMYLCASSLYPGIRDTQYFGPGTRLTVL.

The chain links TRBV27 to TRBJ2-1, with 11 nucleotides matching TRBD1. J gave up 5 bases and V 6 bases, and 12 bases lay outside the gene matches. Germline CDR1 and CDR2: MNHEY and SMNVEV (reference sequence). The CDR3 is 17 amino acids. The CDR3 protein is CASRRTGGSPLHNEQFF. CDR3 nucleotide sequence: TGTGCCAGCAGAAGGACAGGGGGCTCCCCCCTTCACAATGAGCAGTTCTTC.

This chain uses TRBV30 with TRBJ1-4; maybe TRBD1 (5 bases). V was cut by 0 bases and J by 7 bases, with 12 bases left in between. CDR1 and CDR2 (germline): GTSNPN, SVGIG (reference sequence). The CDR3 has 14 amino acids. CDR3: CAWSVPPGREKLFF. The DNA of the CDR3 is TGTGCCTGGAGTGTACCGCCGGGGCGTGAAAAACTGTTTTTT. Full variable domain (rest looked up from reference TRBV30 and TRBJ1-4): SQTIHQWPATLVQPVGSPLSLECTVEGTSNPNLYWYRQAAGRGLQLLFYSVGIGQISSEVPQNLSASRPQDRQFILSSKKLLLSDSGFYLCAWSVPPGREKLFFGSGTQLSVL.

The chain has TRBV6-5 and TRBJ2-5, with 8 positions matching TRBD1. Germline CDR1 MNHEY, CDR2 SVGAGI. V shed 6 bases, J shed 2 bases, and the junction held 2 bases outside the gene matches. This CDR3 comprises 13 residues. CDR3 nucleotides: TGTGCCAGCAGCTGGGACAGGCAAGAGACCCAGTACTTC. It codes for CASSWDRQETQYF.

V and J are TRBV6-5 and TRBJ1-2, with D maybe TRBD1 (6 bases). In germline, CDR1 is MNHEY, CDR2 SVGAGI. CDR3 length: 15 residues. Deletions cut 2 bases from V and 8 bases from J, with 18 bases between. Written as DNA, the CDR3 is TGTGCCAGCAGTTACACCAGTCGAGCAGGGGAAGGCTACACCTTC. Protein sequence: CASSYTSRAGEGYTF.

The chain uses TRBV7-2 and TRBJ1-3; D is ambiguous. Per germline, CDR1 SGHTA and CDR2 FQGNSA. V was clipped by 1 base and J by 0 bases, with 13 bases between them. This CDR3 spans 17 amino acids. The DNA for the CDR3 is TGTGCCAGCAGCTTAGATATTTCGTTGAGCTCTGGAAACACCATATATTTT. The encoded protein is CASSLDISLSSGNTIYF.

The chain employs TRBV18 and TRBJ2-6; D gene ambiguous. The CDR3 has 15 residues. Trimming cost V 0 bases and J 2 bases, with 5 bases left between them. Germline V lookup: CDR1 KGHSH, CDR2 LQKENI. The CDR3 DNA reads TGTGCCAGCTCACCACCCCGGGCTGGGGCCAACGTCCTGACTTTC. Translation gives CASSPPRAGANVLTF.

To note about this clone: A junction end diverges from the germline sequence, so it may reflect a read error. The V gene is TRBV6-5, the J gene TRBJ1-2; a weak D match, TRBD1 (5 bases). Germline V gene data show CDR1 as MNHEY and CDR2 as SVGAGI. This CDR3 contains 13 residues. In nucleotides, the CDR3 is TGTGCCAGCAGCCCCGCAGGGACCGCCAGGTTCTCCTTC. It yields the protein CASSPAGTARFSF.

There are a few counts of this clone. This chain connects TRBV6-5 to TRBJ1-1; TRBD1 is a possible D gene (5 bases). The CDR3 has 14 amino acids. V lost 0 bases and J 2 bases, leaving 7 bases between the germline ends. CDR1 is MNHEY, CDR2 SVGAGI, per germline. This CDR3 is CASSYSTANTEAFF. CDR3 nucleotides: TGTGCCAGCAGTTACTCGACAGCCAACACTGAAGCTTTCTTT.

V is TRBV5-1 and J is TRBJ2-1; TRBD1 aligns across 11 bases. The CDR3 consists of 13 residues. V trimming: 4 bases; J trimming: 12 bases; junction bases outside the gene matches: 6. The V gene's germline CDR1 is SGHRS and CDR2 YFSETQ. DNA of the CDR3: TGCGCCAGCAGCGGGACAGGGGGGCAAGGGCAGTTCTTC. Translating it yields CASSGTGGQGQFF.

The chain carries TRBV28 and TRBJ2-5; 7 bases are a match to TRBD1. With 1 base clipped from V and 2 bases from J, the junction kept 4 bases outside the gene matches. Germline CDR1 and CDR2: MDHEN and SYDVKM. This CDR3 contains 15 residues. Here the CDR3 reads CASSLYATGQETQYF. The CDR3 DNA is TGTGCCAGCAGTTTATATGCGACAGGGCAAGAGACCCAGTACTTC.

In this sample, this clone turned up a few times. The chain couples TRBV5-4 to TRBJ1-1; no reliable D call. CDR1 SGHNT and CDR2 YYREEE come from the germline V gene (reference sequence). The CDR3 runs to 14 residues. Deletions cut 2 bases from V and 0 bases from J, with 8 bases between. The CDR3 bases are TGTGCCAGCAGCTTTGGCGGACTGAACACTGAAGCTTTCTTT. This gives the protein CASSFGGLNTEAFF. Drawing the rest from reference TRBV5-4 and TRBJ1-1, the complete variable domain is ETGVTQSPTHLIKTRGQQVTLRCSSQSGHNTVSWYQQALGQGPQFIFQYYREEENGRGNFPPRFSGLQFPNYSSELNVNALELDDSALYLCASSFGGLNTEAFFGQGTRLTVV.

The chain carries TRBV5-4 and TRBJ2-1; no clear D gene. The V end was cut by 9 bases, the J end by 8 bases, with 18 bases between. CDR1 and CDR2 from the germline V gene are SGHNT and YYREEE (reference sequence). The CDR3 consists of 13 residues. The CDR3: CATAPWAGDEQFF. The CDR3 DNA reads TGTGCCACCGCCCCCTGGGCAGGCGATGAGCAGTTCTTC.